This entry concerns a single T cell receptor (beta chain). The antigen it binds to is not known. No quality values exist for individual bases; no much larger clone is one base distant. The record originates from a study of PD-1 blockade in mismatch repair-deficient tumors (dated 2017 in TCRdb). In the study overall: Between September 2013 and 2016, the trial enrolled approximately 91 consecutive patients with more than nine types of mismatch repair-deficient cancer, all of whom had received prior treatment and were progressing. Tumor-associated T cell clones in the peripheral blood of patients responding to PD-1 blockade were tracked using deep sequencing of TCR CDR3 regions.

CDR1 and CDR2 (MGHDK, SYGVNS) derive from the germline V gene. Inclusive of the bounding cysteine and phenylalanine, the CDR3 is 12 residues long. The retained sequence is limited to the CDR3, 36 bases, with the frame set at the first base. V is trimmed back by 7 bases and J by 11 bases, and the junction contains 10 bases that no gene match accounts for. For every enrolled patient, mismatch repair deficiency was confirmed by either polymerase chain reaction or immunohistochemistry. TCR sequencing was performed for a few patients who responded to pembrolizumab therapy. The phase II trial prospectively evaluated PD-1 blockade with pembrolizumab in advanced mismatch repair-deficient cancers, independent of tissue of origin. Serial peripheral blood T cell samples were collected before and at multiple times after starting PD-1 blockade. Blood sampling times were expressed in weeks after the first pembrolizumab dose.

General study outcomes and caveats: Rapid expansion after pembrolizumab followed by contraction, generally before radiologic responses, was shown by tumor-resident clones, which were often undetectable in blood before treatment.

Library preparation employed the immunoSEQ multiplex PCR assay. The table was pulled from immuneACCESS by TCRdb, which kept in-frame rearrangements only. Such tables lose some clones; where checked, under half of the loss comes from unresolved V genes, and the rest has no known cause. This sample gives about 68,000 clones in total; approximately 82% of them show up just once. The top ten clones comprise approximately 5% of the sample. The receptor's source is an adult with mismatch repair-deficient cancer. The rearrangement joined TRBV25-1 to TRBJ1-1; 7 bases in between match TRBD1. The sequencing used peripheral blood, collected 2 weeks after starting pembrolizumab. The DNA sequence is given as TGTGCCAGCACCCTCGGAGGGGGCGGGGCTTTCTTT. It specifies CASTLGGGGAFF. Reference TRBV25-1 and TRBJ1-1 proteins supply the regions before and after the CDR3; the full variable domain is: EADIYQTPRYLVIGTGKKITLECSQTMGHDKMYWYQQDPGMELHLIHYSYGVNSTEKGDLSSESTVSRIRTEHFPLTLESARPSHTSQYLCASTLGGGGAFFGQGTRLTVV.